Included here is one T cell receptor beta chain sequence, with context. These data belong to a study of blood T cell repertoires in COVID-19. Some clones are missing from TCRdb's copy, which holds only in-frame ones; the method was immunoSEQ multiplex PCR. This sample carries approximately 300,000 clones, over 80% of them seen once, and the ten largest clones take over 5%. There are 16 residues in the CDR3. The germline gives CDR1 LNHDA, CDR2 SQIVND (reference sequence). The rearrangement uses TRBV19 and TRBJ2-3, with a possible D match to TRBD2 (6 bases). The sequenced sample consisted of peripheral blood. The origin of this receptor is a woman aged 45-65 years with COVID-19, enrolled during active disease. The CDR3 nucleotides read TGTGCAGCCAAAAGGCGGTGGGCTAGCGGCACAGATACGCAGTATTTT. It translates to CAAKRRWASGTDTQYF.